This T cell receptor beta chain appears in the sequencing data of a study of shared clonotypes between healthy human individuals. The naive CD8 subset, CD45RO-negative cells positively selected for CCR7, excluded terminally differentiated effector memory CD45RA+ cells. Germline V CDR1 and CDR2: MNHEY, SMNVEV (reference sequence). V was clipped by 3 bases and J by 6 bases, with 12 bases between them. CDR3 length: 14 amino acids. Here immunoSEQ multiplex PCR was the method, and the copy in TCRdb shows in-frame clones only, minus some. The sample lists almost 700,000 clones, about 92% occurring once. The chain combines TRBV27 with TRBJ2-1; D ambiguous. The sample consisted of naive CD8+ T cells sorted from blood. This clonotype was obtained from a man aged 25-45 years in good health. The CDR3 DNA reads TGTGCCAGCAGTTTCTTGGGGAATAGCAATGAGCAGTTCTTC. Translated: CASSFLGNSNEQFF.